This entry lists 16 T cell receptor beta chains sequenced from one sample in a study of shared clonotypes between healthy human individuals. Clones were read by immunoSEQ multiplex PCR, and TCRdb kept only the in-frame ones, dropping some. Among some 980,000 clones, about three quarters were seen once, and the ten largest hold around 1.4%. The specimen was memory CD4+ T cells sorted from blood. Subset defined: CD45RA-negative fraction. The receptors come from a man aged 18 to 30 in good health.

The chain is built from TRBV2 and TRBJ1-5; D uncertain. The V end lost 10 bases, the J end lost 9 bases, and 13 bases lay between the germline ends. Germline loops: CDR1 SNHLY, CDR2 FYNNEI. The CDR3 is 11 residues long. The CDR3 bases are TGTGCCACCGGCCCCAGCCGGCCCCAGCATTTT. This translates into CATGPSRPQHF.

V gene TRBV5-4 combines with J gene TRBJ1-2, with a possible D match to TRBD1 (6 bases). CDR3 length equals 14 residues. Germline V lookup: CDR1 SGHNT, CDR2 YYREEE (reference sequence). Trimming took 4 bases from V and 8 from J, leaving 18 bases between them. CDR3: CASSVETGSEGYTF. DNA of the CDR3: TGTGCCAGCAGCGTGGAGACAGGCTCGGAAGGCTACACCTTC.

The J gene is TRBJ1-1, the V gene TRBV19; D uncertain. The CDR3 totals 15 residues. The V end was cut by 6 bases, the J end by 5 bases, with 19 bases between. Germline CDR1 reads LNHDA; CDR2 reads SQIVND (reference sequence). The DNA for the CDR3 is TGTGCCAGTAGAATAAGACCCGAGGAAGGGACTGAAGCTTTCTTT. Translating gives CASRIRPEEGTEAFF.

CDR3 residues: CASRRQDGSYEQYF. DNA of the CDR3: TGTGCCAGCAGGCGCCAGGACGGTTCCTACGAGCAGTACTTC. The chain uses TRBV6-6 and TRBJ2-7; unclear D gene. This CDR3 region has 14 residues. Trimming left V 6 bases short and J 1 base short, with 13 bases between. Germline V gene data show CDR1 as MNHNY and CDR2 as SVGAGI (reference sequence).

The V call is TRBV7-2, the J call TRBJ1-3; the D is unclear. Trimming left V 1 base short and J 0 bases short, with 10 bases between. There are 16 residues in the CDR3. Germline V gene data show CDR1 as SGHTA and CDR2 as FQGNSA. For the CDR3, the DNA is TGTGCCAGCAGCTTAGTTATGGCATCCTCTGGAAACACCATATATTTT. It encodes CASSLVMASSGNTIYF.

This chain links TRBV5-1 with TRBJ1-2; D remains ambiguous. This CDR3 region has 16 residues. Trimming cost V 1 base and J 4 bases, with 17 bases left between them. The V gene's germline CDR1 is SGHRS and CDR2 YFSETQ. The CDR3: CASSLSSVVAGYGYTF. The CDR3 DNA follows: TGCGCCAGCAGCTTGTCCTCGGTGGTGGCTGGCTATGGCTACACCTTC.

The genes are TRBV7-9 and TRBJ2-1; 7 positions match TRBD2. V lost 5 bases, J lost 7 bases, and 11 bases stayed unmatched. CDR1 and CDR2 from the germline V gene are SEHNR and FQNEAQ (reference sequence). The CDR3 contains 15 residues. The DNA of the CDR3 is TGTGCCAGCAGCGGTAGGGGCGGGAGAATGAATGAGCAGTTCTTC. This codes for CASSGRGGRMNEQFF.

The table lists this clone with a few counts. The chain employs TRBV27 and TRBJ2-7, with 9 bases that match TRBD1. The V gene's germline CDR1 is MNHEY and CDR2 SMNVEV (reference sequence). CDR3 length: 15 amino acids. The junction had 9 bases not matched to a gene; V was cut back by 6 bases and J by 3 bases. Written as DNA, the CDR3 is TGTGCCAGCAGCCCCGACCGGGACAGGGACTACGAGCAGTACTTC. Its translation: CASSPDRDRDYEQYF.

The genes are TRBV11-2 and TRBJ2-3, with D unclear. Trimming cost V 1 base and J 2 bases, with 7 bases left between them. This CDR3 contains 14 residues. The germline V gene has CDR1 SGHAT and CDR2 FQNNGV. CDR3 residues: CASSLAANTDTQYF. In DNA form, the CDR3 reads TGTGCCAGCAGCTTAGCGGCGAACACAGATACGCAGTATTTT.

In regard to this clone: This same CDR3 is encoded by further DNA sequences in the sample. The J gene is TRBJ2-5, the V gene TRBV18; D unclear. The V and J ends lost 2 bases and 5 bases respectively, with 6 bases between them. The CDR3 spans 12 residues. Germline loops: CDR1 KGHSH, CDR2 LQKENI. CDR3 nucleotides: TGTGCCAGCTCACCAGAGAGGGAGACCCAGTACTTC. This codes for CASSPERETQYF.

On this clone itself: This specimen includes other DNA sequences encoding the same CDR3. The chain links TRBV29-1 to TRBJ2-5; D not resolved. Trimming left V 6 bases short and J 2 bases short, with 4 bases between. CDR1 and CDR2 (germline): SQVTM, ANQGSEA. The CDR3 consists of 10 residues. The CDR3 DNA is TGCAGCGTCGGACAAGAGACCCAGTACTTC. Protein: CSVGQETQYF. Drawing the rest from reference TRBV29-1 and TRBJ2-5, the complete variable domain is SAVISQKPSRDICQRGTSLTIQCQVDSQVTMMFWYRQQPGQSLTLIATANQGSEATYESGFVIDKFPISRPNLTFSTLTVSNMSPEDSSIYLCSVGQETQYFGPGTRLLVL.

V usage is TRBV10-2 and J usage is TRBJ2-1; 11 bases align to TRBD2. The CDR3 has 14 residues. J gave up 8 bases and V 5 bases, and 5 bases lay outside the gene matches. Looked up from germline, CDR1 is WSHSY and CDR2 is SAAADI. The DNA for the CDR3 is TGCGCCAGCAGTCGGACTAGCGGGCGGGATGAGCAGTTCTTC. Translating it yields CASSRTSGRDEQFF.

This sequence joins TRBV2 and TRBJ2-5; TRBD1 agrees at 8 bases. Trimming cost V 4 bases and J 4 bases; bases outside gene matches: 8. The length of the CDR3 is 15 residues. Germline V gives CDR1 SNHLY, CDR2 FYNNEI. The DNA of the CDR3 is TGTGCCAGCAGTGTTGGGACAGGAGGCGTAGAGACCCAGTACTTC. Its translation is CASSVGTGGVETQYF.

This sequence joins TRBV5-1 and TRBJ2-3; 9 nucleotides agree with TRBD1. Germline-derived CDR1 and CDR2 are SGHRS and YFSETQ. With V trimmed by 3 bases and J by 2 bases, 10 bases remained unmatched. The CDR3 spans 17 residues. CDR3 amino acids: CASSSSGTGWSTDTQYF. As DNA, the CDR3 is TGCGCCAGCAGCTCCTCCGGGACAGGGTGGTCCACAGATACGCAGTATTTT. Using reference TRBV5-1 and TRBJ2-3 for the parts outside the CDR3, the full variable domain is KAGVTQTPRYLIKTRGQQVTLSCSPISGHRSVSWYQQTPGQGLQFLFEYFSETQRNKGNFPGRFSGRQFSNSRSEMNVSTLELGDSALYLCASSSSGTGWSTDTQYFGPGTRLTVL.

This clone was detected only a few times. The gene calls are TRBV18 and TRBJ1-6; D is unresolved. The CDR3 length is 14 residues. V was pared by 2 bases and J by 10 bases, with 12 bases between. CDR1 is KGHSH, CDR2 LQKENI, per germline. The CDR3 sequence is CASSPSGFRSPLHF. CDR3 sequence (DNA): TGTGCCAGCTCACCATCGGGCTTTCGGTCACCCCTCCACTTT.

V gene TRBV7-9 combines with J gene TRBJ1-5; tentatively, D is TRBD1 (5 bases). Trimming shortened V by 5 bases and J by 1 base, and 9 bases separated the two germline ends. This CDR3 spans 14 amino acids. In germline, CDR1 is SEHNR, CDR2 FQNEAQ (reference sequence). The CDR3 reads CASSGGSSNQPQHF. The CDR3, as DNA: TGTGCCAGCAGCGGGGGGAGCAGCAATCAGCCCCAGCATTTT.